The clone carrying this T cell receptor beta chain was counted once. Germline V lookup: CDR1 LGHNA, CDR2 YNFKEQ. The V gene end was trimmed by 1 base and the J gene end by 6 bases; junction bases not matched to a gene: 4. CDR3 size: 15 residues. This sample stems from a study of blood T cell repertoires in COVID-19. Enrolled during active infection, Seattle patients were then followed longitudinally. Per the original methods: Estimation of nucleated cell counts relied on the amplification of reference gene primers. The table came from immunoSEQ multiplex PCR; TCRdb's copy has only in-frame clones and leaves some out. That table supplies the V and J calls and clone size; D and trimming were determined from the DNA. In the table there are more than 150,000 clones, approximately 90% of which are singletons.

The specimen was peripheral blood. The clonotype was recovered from a woman in her sixties or seventies with COVID-19, enrolled during active disease. The V gene is TRBV4-2, the J gene TRBJ1-1, with 11 bases lining up with TRBD1. The CDR3 loop is CASSQGDRGDPEAFF. In nucleotides, the CDR3 is TGTGCCAGCAGCCAAGGGGACAGGGGGGATCCTGAAGCTTTCTTT.